Given below is one T cell receptor (beta chain) in context. Its antigen is as yet unknown. This sample was taken from a study of lymphopenia after photon versus proton radiotherapy. Method: immunoSEQ multiplex PCR; TCRdb's copy keeps in-frame clones and lacks some. Of about 30,000 clones in the sample, more than 75% are singletons; the top ten hold approximately 50%. Study-level findings and limits: Only patients who died were analyzed for survival; proton advantage is unproven. Oligoclonal CD8+ Temra expansion after nadir drove photon patients' diversity drop. In patients who died, overall survival fell as post-nadir TCR diversity dropped more.

The source is a woman aged 55-69 years with cholangiocarcinoma. Some clones in this sample may be carry-over from other donors' samples. The sequences come from peripheral blood, collected from a patient treated with proton-based radiotherapy.

CDR3 bases: TGTGCCAGCAGCTTAAGGCCAGCGAACACTGAAGCTTTCTTT. This translates into CASSLRPANTEAFF. J is TRBJ1-1 and V is TRBV7-8; D remains ambiguous. Trimming cost V 2 bases and J 1 base, with 8 bases left between them. The CDR3 is 14 residues long. Germline V CDR1 and CDR2: SGHVS, FQNEAQ.